A single sample is the source of the 7 T cell receptor beta chains below, sequenced in a study of T cells in tuberculosis. The method was immunoSEQ multiplex PCR; TCRdb's version includes in-frame clones alone and lacks a portion of them. Here the sample spans 35,000 to 55,000 clones, more than 90% being singletons. Source material: PBMCs. The source is a donor aged 10-29 years with latent tuberculosis or without tuberculosis infection.

The chain has TRBV6-5 and TRBJ2-1; D unclear. There are 14 residues in the CDR3. Per the germline V gene, CDR1 is MNHEY and CDR2 is SVGAGI. V was pared by 6 bases and J by 4 bases, with 13 bases between. The CDR3 region has the DNA TGTGCCAGCAGCCCTCTTAGCCCTTACAATGAGCAGTTCTTC. This codes for CASSPLSPYNEQFF.

This sequence joins TRBV10-2 and TRBJ1-1; D call uncertain. V lost 8 bases to trimming and J lost 4 bases, with 11 bases between them. Germline V gene sequence: CDR1 WSHSY, CDR2 SAAADI. The CDR3 is 12 amino acids. CDR3 loop: CASGLDITEAFF. As DNA, the CDR3 is TGCGCCAGCGGGCTCGATATCACTGAAGCTTTCTTT.

This clone showed up just once. The chain has TRBV6-1 and TRBJ1-2; the D gene is possibly TRBD1 (5 bases). The length of the CDR3 is 13 residues. Trimming removed 7 bases at V and 7 bases at J, with 16 bases between. Germline assignment: CDR1 MNHNS and CDR2 SASEGT. This CDR3 is CASTFRVRSGYTF. In nucleotides, the CDR3 is TGTGCCAGCACGTTCAGGGTACGGAGTGGCTACACCTTC.

This rearrangement joins TRBV6-5 to TRBJ1-1, with 7 bases fitting TRBD1. V lost 0 bases and J lost 1; bases outside the gene matches: 5. Germline loops: CDR1 MNHEY, CDR2 SVGAGI. CDR3 length equals 16 residues. The chain's CDR3 is CASSYSYRGSNTEAFF. CDR3 nucleotides: TGTGCCAGCAGTTACTCATACAGGGGCTCGAACACTGAAGCTTTCTTT.

V and J are TRBV5-1 and TRBJ1-1; possible D gene TRBD1, 5 bases. Deletions cut 0 bases from V and 1 base from J, with 10 bases between. The CDR3 length is 15 residues. CDR1 and CDR2 (germline): SGHRS, YFSETQ. The chain's CDR3 is CASSLGRGENTEAFF. CDR3 coding DNA: TGCGCCAGCAGCTTGGGGCGGGGGGAGAACACTGAAGCTTTCTTT.

The genes are TRBV18 and TRBJ1-5; TRBD1 aligns across 7 bases. The CDR3 is made up of 15 amino acids. J lost 0 bases, V lost 3 bases, and 2 bases had no gene match. From germline, CDR1 is KGHSH and CDR2 LQKENI. CDR3 residues: CASSPGTASNQPQHF. The CDR3, as DNA: TGTGCCAGCTCACCCGGGACAGCTAGCAATCAGCCCCAGCATTTT.

This clone appeared a single time. The chain carries TRBV2 and TRBJ1-4; 7 nucleotides line up with TRBD1. Germline CDR1 is SNHLY and CDR2 is FYNNEI. The CDR3 loop spans 15 amino acids. V lost 5 bases to trimming and J lost 4 bases; unmatched junction nucleotides: 7. DNA of the CDR3: TGTGCCAGCAGTATAGAGACAGGGTTTAATGAAAAACTGTTTTTT. Translated: CASSIETGFNEKLFF.